Below are 26 T cell receptor beta chains sequenced from a single sample in a study of cytomegalovirus exposure and HLA in healthy donors. Both 60 Vbeta primers and 13 Jbeta primers went into the PCR. Clones were read by immunoSEQ multiplex PCR, and TCRdb kept only the in-frame ones, dropping some. The table lists about 120,000 clones, about 80% of them singletons. What was sequenced was PBMCs. The origin of the receptors is a female donor in good health and CMV-seropositive.

The chain joins TRBV2 to TRBJ1-5; a weak D match, TRBD1 (5 bases). This CDR3 contains 14 residues. Germline V CDR1 and CDR2: SNHLY, FYNNEI. The V end lost 4 bases, the J end lost 6 bases, and 13 bases lay between the germline ends. The CDR3 loop is CASSALGQLQPQHF. The CDR3 coding sequence is TGTGCCAGCAGTGCTTTGGGGCAACTTCAGCCCCAGCATTTT.

This clone was counted a few times. The chain uses TRBV7-9 and TRBJ2-2; no clear D. Trimming cost V 0 bases and J 3 bases, with 8 bases left between them. CDR3 length: 15 amino acids. Germline assignment: CDR1 SEHNR and CDR2 FQNEAQ (reference sequence). The CDR3 loop reads CASSLARPDTGELFF. The CDR3 nucleotides read TGTGCCAGCAGCTTAGCGAGGCCGGACACCGGGGAGCTGTTTTTT.

The chain joins TRBV6-1 to TRBJ2-3; TRBD2 might be the D (6 bases). The CDR3 is 15 amino acids. The germline gives CDR1 MNHNS, CDR2 SASEGT. The V gene lost 6 bases and the J gene lost 2 bases, with 15 bases spanning the gap. CDR3 sequence (DNA): TGTGCCAGCAGGCCCGCGGGGCCCTCCACAGATACGCAGTATTTT. It specifies CASRPAGPSTDTQYF.

The chain recombines TRBV6-4 with TRBJ2-3, with D tentatively TRBD2 (5 bases). V lost 0 bases, J lost 5 bases, and 12 bases lay in between. Germline CDR1 is MRHNA and CDR2 is SNTAGT. The CDR3 contains 15 residues. CDR3 protein: CASSDSGLLGDTQYF. In nucleotides, the CDR3 is TGTGCCAGCAGTGACTCAGGACTGCTGGGAGATACGCAGTATTTT.

This clone has a single count. The V call is TRBV18, the J call TRBJ1-2; 8 bases agree with TRBD1. Germline V lookup: CDR1 KGHSH, CDR2 LQKENI. This CDR3 has 12 amino acids. The V and J ends lost 6 bases and 11 bases, in that order; junction bases with no gene match: 8. CDR3 nucleotides: TGTGCCAGCTCCCCCGACAGGGGAGGGTACACCTTC. It yields the protein CASSPDRGGYTF.

V gene TRBV30 combines with J gene TRBJ2-3; a possible D gene is TRBD2 (6 bases). In germline, CDR1 is GTSNPN, CDR2 SVGIG (reference sequence). The CDR3 consists of 12 residues. With 1 base removed from V and 5 bases from J, the gap between germline ends came to 7 bases. CDR3 coding DNA: TGTGCCTGGAGTGCGGGGGAAGATACGCAGTATTTT. This gives the protein CAWSAGEDTQYF.

This clone was found a few times. The chain employs TRBV19 and TRBJ2-5; 7 positions agree with TRBD1. CDR1 is LNHDA and CDR2 is SQIVND in the germline V gene (reference sequence). The CDR3 runs 13 residues. The J segment lost 5 bases and the V segment lost 3 bases, leaving 3 bases of the junction unmatched. CDR3 sequence (DNA): TGTGCCAGTAGTATCTGGACAGGCGAGACCCAGTACTTC. Protein: CASSIWTGETQYF.

This chain joins TRBV5-6 and TRBJ2-1, with 8 positions matching TRBD2. This CDR3 has 14 residues. The V and J ends lost 4 bases and 9 bases, in that order; junction bases with no gene match: 9. Germline V lookup: CDR1 SGHDT, CDR2 YYEEEE. The CDR3 region has the DNA TGTGCCAGCAGCCCGGGAGGGTCCCGCGCTGAGCAGTTCTTC. This gives the protein CASSPGGSRAEQFF.

V and J are TRBV30 and TRBJ2-5; perhaps TRBD1 as D (6 bases). The J call is doubtful: the DNA matches TRBJ2-7 better. Germline assignment: CDR1 GTSNPN and CDR2 SVGIG (reference sequence). The CDR3 totals 12 residues. The CDR3 protein is CAWRQGAYEQYF. The DNA for the CDR3 is TGTGCCTGGAGACAGGGCGCCTACGAGCAGTACTTC.

This clone was seen a handful of times. V usage is TRBV7-3 and J usage is TRBJ2-2; 8 bases match TRBD2. Germline loops: CDR1 SGHTA, CDR2 FQGTGA. The CDR3 loop spans 16 amino acids. The V segment lost 5 bases and the J segment 0 bases; nucleotides outside the gene matches: 5. The DNA for the CDR3 is TGTGCCAGCAGCCCACTCGGGGGGGCGAACACCGGGGAGCTGTTTTTT. Its protein is CASSPLGGANTGELFF.

The gene calls are TRBV18 and TRBJ2-5; D gene unclear. The CDR3 totals 14 residues. V dropped 5 bases and J dropped 3 bases, with 13 bases sitting between them. Germline CDR1 is KGHSH and CDR2 is LQKENI. This CDR3 is CASSAKVGEETQYF. The CDR3 DNA is TGTGCCAGCTCAGCCAAAGTGGGCGAAGAGACCCAGTACTTC.

This clone was detected only once. The chain employs TRBV30 and TRBJ2-2, with TRBD1 as a possible D gene (5 bases). Deletions cut 0 bases from V and 7 bases from J, with 9 bases between. Germline V gene lookup returns CDR1 GTSNPN and CDR2 SVGIG (reference sequence). The CDR3 loop spans 13 amino acids. This chain's CDR3 is CAWSVAGFGELFF. The CDR3 DNA follows: TGTGCCTGGAGTGTAGCAGGGTTCGGGGAGCTGTTTTTT.

This clone was seen a handful of times. This rearrangement joins TRBV6-4 to TRBJ1-2; no definite D call. Germline V gives CDR1 MRHNA, CDR2 SNTAGT. The CDR3 consists of 9 residues. V was pared by 6 bases and J by 7 bases, with 3 bases between. In nucleotides, the CDR3 is TGTGCCAGCAGCAGTGGCTACACCTTC. It codes for CASSSGYTF.

V usage is TRBV13 and J usage is TRBJ1-3; possible D gene TRBD1, 6 bases. CDR3 length equals 14 residues. Germline CDR1 and CDR2: PRHDT and FYEKMQ (reference sequence). Trimming pared 4 bases from V and 2 bases from J, leaving 9 bases between. The CDR3 protein is CASSYRVAGNTIYF. The CDR3 bases are TGTGCCAGCAGCTACAGGGTGGCTGGAAACACCATATATTTT.

This clone has just a few counts. This chain uses TRBV7-7 with TRBJ2-2; 13 bases are shared with TRBD2. The germline gives CDR1 SSHAT, CDR2 FNYEAQ (reference sequence). CDR3 length equals 16 residues. Losses at the gene ends were 4 bases for V and 7 bases for J; bases not matched to a gene: 6. The CDR3 region is CASSSRTSGGGGELFF. The CDR3 DNA reads TGTGCCAGCAGCTCCAGGACTAGCGGGGGCGGCGGGGAGCTGTTTTTT.

The gene calls are TRBV9 and TRBJ1-6, with TRBD1 identical over 9 bases. V trimming: 4 bases; J trimming: 7 bases; junction bases outside the gene matches: 9. CDR3 length equals 16 residues. Germline V gives CDR1 SGDLS, CDR2 YYNGEE. The CDR3 sequence: CASSPRGQGWNSPLHF. CDR3 nucleotide sequence: TGTGCCAGCAGCCCGAGGGGACAGGGCTGGAATTCACCCCTCCACTTT.

In this sample, this clone turned up a few times. This CDR3 is CASSPYPGGPNTEAFF. The CDR3 DNA reads as TGCGCCAGCAGCCCTTACCCCGGGGGGCCAAACACTGAAGCTTTCTTT. The rearrangement joins TRBV5-1 to TRBJ1-1; the D gene is possibly TRBD1 (6 bases). The length of the CDR3 is 16 residues. Germline V CDR1 and CDR2: SGHRS, YFSETQ. Trimming cost V 4 bases and J 2 bases, with 18 bases left between them.

The chain carries TRBV6-1 and TRBJ1-1, with D perhaps matching TRBD1 (5 bases). The CDR3 extends over 14 amino acids. Germline V gene sequence: CDR1 MNHNS, CDR2 SASEGT. V lost 6 bases to trimming and J lost 3 bases, with 14 bases between them. CDR3 sequence: CASRRGLGDTEAFF. The CDR3 DNA sequence: TGTGCCAGCAGGAGGGGACTTGGGGACACTGAAGCTTTCTTT.

The V call is TRBV18, the J call TRBJ2-3; the match to TRBD2 covers 7 bases. V lost 0 bases and J lost 3; bases outside the gene matches: 6. Germline loops: CDR1 KGHSH, CDR2 LQKENI. CDR3 length: 16 residues. The CDR3 region has the DNA TGTGCCAGCTCACCACCGAATCGGGGGGATACAGATACGCAGTATTTT. Translating gives CASSPPNRGDTDTQYF.

The chain carries TRBV25-1 and TRBJ1-3, with D possibly TRBD1 on 6 matching bases. The ends were cut back, 10 bases at V and 0 bases at J, with 19 bases in the middle. Germline V gene sequence: CDR1 MGHDK, CDR2 SYGVNS. CDR3 length: 16 amino acids. CDR3 nucleotides: TGTGCCATCGGACAGCTAACCCGGATCTCTGGAAACACCATATATTTT. It codes for CAIGQLTRISGNTIYF.

The chain joins TRBV7-8 to TRBJ1-4, with 8 bases aligning to TRBD1. Trimming removed 6 bases from V and 3 bases from J; junction bases left unmatched: 6. Germline V gene data show CDR1 as SGHVS and CDR2 as FQNEAQ. The CDR3 is 15 residues long. The CDR3 bases are TGTGCCAGCAGATTTGGGACAGGTCCTAATGAAAAACTGTTTTTT. As protein: CASRFGTGPNEKLFF.

The J gene is TRBJ1-1, the V gene TRBV6-5; 7 bases agree with TRBD1. V trimming: 2 bases; J trimming: 4 bases; junction bases outside the gene matches: 7. CDR3 size: 15 residues. The germline V gene encodes CDR1 MNHEY and CDR2 SVGAGI. The CDR3 DNA reads TGTGCCAGCAGTTACGCTTCCACAGGGGTCACTGAAGCTTTCTTT. It translates to CASSYASTGVTEAFF.

The chain couples TRBV7-3 to TRBJ1-6; a possible D gene is TRBD1 (5 bases). The CDR3 runs 15 residues. Germline V gene sequence: CDR1 SGHTA, CDR2 FQGTGA. The V end lost 7 bases, the J end lost 7 bases, and 17 bases lay between the germline ends. This CDR3 reads CASKLNGGVNSPLHF. DNA of the CDR3: TGTGCCAGCAAGCTTAATGGGGGGGTAAATTCACCCCTCCACTTT.

This chain connects TRBV19 to TRBJ1-2; possible D gene TRBD1, 6 bases. The CDR3 runs 17 residues. V was cut by 6 bases and J by 4 bases, with 24 bases left in between. Germline V lookup: CDR1 LNHDA, CDR2 SQIVND (reference sequence). In DNA, the CDR3 is TGTGCCAGTAGGAAGGTGGGTGAACAGGGACACTTCTATGGCTACACCTTC. Its protein is CASRKVGEQGHFYGYTF.

The chain employs TRBV2 and TRBJ1-3; no clear D. V was shortened by 6 bases and J by 0 bases, with 9 bases between the two germline ends. The CDR3 is made up of 14 amino acids. The germline V gene encodes CDR1 SNHLY and CDR2 FYNNEI. The DNA for the CDR3 is TGTGCCAGCAGGGCAACGGGCTCTGGAAACACCATATATTTT. Its translation is CASRATGSGNTIYF.

This sequence joins TRBV5-1 and TRBJ2-7, with 11 bases matching TRBD1. This CDR3 comprises 15 residues. Trimming at V came to 2 bases and at J to 3 bases, leaving 4 bases not matched to a gene. The V gene's germline CDR1 is SGHRS and CDR2 YFSETQ. The CDR3 sequence is CASSLPGQGDYEQYF. The CDR3 DNA sequence: TGCGCCAGCAGCTTACCGGGACAGGGGGACTACGAGCAGTACTTC.